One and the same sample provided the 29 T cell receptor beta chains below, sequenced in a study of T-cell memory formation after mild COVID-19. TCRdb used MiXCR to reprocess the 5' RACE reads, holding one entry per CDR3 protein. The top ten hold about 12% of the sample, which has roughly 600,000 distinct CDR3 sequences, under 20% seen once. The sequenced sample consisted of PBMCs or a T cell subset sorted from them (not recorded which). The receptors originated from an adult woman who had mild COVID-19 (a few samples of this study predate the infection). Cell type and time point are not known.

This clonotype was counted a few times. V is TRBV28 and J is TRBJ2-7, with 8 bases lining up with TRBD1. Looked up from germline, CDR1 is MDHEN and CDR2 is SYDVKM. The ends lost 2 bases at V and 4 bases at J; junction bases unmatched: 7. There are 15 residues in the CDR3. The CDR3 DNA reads TGTGCCAGCAGTTTAAGGGGGACAGGTCCTTACGAGCAGTACTTC. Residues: CASSLRGTGPYEQYF. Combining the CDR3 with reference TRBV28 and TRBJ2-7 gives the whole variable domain DVKVTQSSRYLVKRTGEKVFLECVQDMDHENMFWYRQDPGLGLRLIYFSYDVKMKEKGDIPEGYSVSREKKERFSLILESASTNQTSMYLCASSLRGTGPYEQYFGPGTRLTVT.

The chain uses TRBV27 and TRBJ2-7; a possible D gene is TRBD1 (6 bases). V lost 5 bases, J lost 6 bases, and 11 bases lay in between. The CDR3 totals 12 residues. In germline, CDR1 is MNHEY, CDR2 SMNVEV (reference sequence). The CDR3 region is CASSTTGTEQYF. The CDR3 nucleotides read TGTGCCAGCAGTACTACAGGGACCGAGCAGTACTTC.

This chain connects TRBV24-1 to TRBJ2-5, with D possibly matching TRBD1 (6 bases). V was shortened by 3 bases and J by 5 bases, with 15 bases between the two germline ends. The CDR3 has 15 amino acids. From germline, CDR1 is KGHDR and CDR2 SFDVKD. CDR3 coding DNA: TGTGCCACCAGTGATCCACAGGGCAATGGGGAGACCCAGTACTTC. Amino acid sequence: CATSDPQGNGETQYF.

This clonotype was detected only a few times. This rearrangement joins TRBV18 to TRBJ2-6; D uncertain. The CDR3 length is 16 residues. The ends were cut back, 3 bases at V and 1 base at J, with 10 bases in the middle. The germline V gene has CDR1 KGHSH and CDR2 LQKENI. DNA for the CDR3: TGTGCCAGCTCACCCTACGGCGATTCTGGGGCCAACGTCCTGACTTTC. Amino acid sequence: CASSPYGDSGANVLTF.

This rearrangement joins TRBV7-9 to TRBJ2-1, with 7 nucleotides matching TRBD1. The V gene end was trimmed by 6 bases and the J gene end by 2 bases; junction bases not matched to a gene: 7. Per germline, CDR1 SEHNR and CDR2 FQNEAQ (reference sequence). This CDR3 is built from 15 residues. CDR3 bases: TGTGCCAGCAGACCCCGGGACAGCCCCTACAATGAGCAGTTCTTC. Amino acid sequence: CASRPRDSPYNEQFF.

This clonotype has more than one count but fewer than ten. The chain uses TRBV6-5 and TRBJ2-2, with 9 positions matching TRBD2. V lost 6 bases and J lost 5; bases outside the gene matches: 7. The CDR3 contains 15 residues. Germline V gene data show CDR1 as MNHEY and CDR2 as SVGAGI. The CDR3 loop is CASRLAGVGTGELFF. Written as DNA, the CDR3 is TGTGCCAGCAGATTAGCGGGAGTAGGGACCGGGGAGCTGTTTTTT.

The CDR3 here is CASSELNLDTEAFF. The CDR3, as DNA: TGCGCCAGCAGCGAACTAAATCTTGACACTGAAGCTTTCTTT. J is TRBJ1-1 and V is TRBV5-1, with D uncertain. The germline V gene encodes CDR1 SGHRS and CDR2 YFSETQ. CDR3 length equals 14 residues. Trimming cost V 4 bases and J 3 bases, with 13 bases left between them.

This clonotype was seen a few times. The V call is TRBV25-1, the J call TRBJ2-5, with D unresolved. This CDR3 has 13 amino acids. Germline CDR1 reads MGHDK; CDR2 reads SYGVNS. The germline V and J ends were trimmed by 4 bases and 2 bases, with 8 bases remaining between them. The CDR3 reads CASSALQQETQYF. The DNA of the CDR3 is TGTGCCAGCAGTGCACTACAACAAGAGACCCAGTACTTC.

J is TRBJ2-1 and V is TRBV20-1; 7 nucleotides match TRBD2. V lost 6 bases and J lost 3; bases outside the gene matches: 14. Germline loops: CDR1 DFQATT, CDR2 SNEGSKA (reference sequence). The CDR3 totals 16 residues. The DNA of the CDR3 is TGCAGTGCCACTCGTACTAGCGTCGCACACTACAATGAGCAGTTCTTC. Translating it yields CSATRTSVAHYNEQFF.

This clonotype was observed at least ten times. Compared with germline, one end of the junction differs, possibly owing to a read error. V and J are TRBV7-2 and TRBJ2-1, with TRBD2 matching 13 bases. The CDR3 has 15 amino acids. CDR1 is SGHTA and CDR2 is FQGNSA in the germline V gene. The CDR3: CASSLRLAGGNEQFF. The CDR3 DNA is TGCGCCAGCAGCCTGAGACTAGCGGGAGGCAATGAGCAGTTCTTC.

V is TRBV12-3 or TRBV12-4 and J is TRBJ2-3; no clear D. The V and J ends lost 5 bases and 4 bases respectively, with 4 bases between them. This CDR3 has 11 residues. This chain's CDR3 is CASSMADTQYF. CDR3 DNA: TGTGCCAGCAGTATGGCAGATACGCAGTATTTT.

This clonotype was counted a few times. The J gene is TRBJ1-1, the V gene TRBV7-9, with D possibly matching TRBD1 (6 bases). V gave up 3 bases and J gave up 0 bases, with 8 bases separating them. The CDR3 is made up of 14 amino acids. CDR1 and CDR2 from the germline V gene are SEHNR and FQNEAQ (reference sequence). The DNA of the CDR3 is TGTGCCAGCAGCTTCGAGGGGGTGAACACTGAAGCTTTCTTT. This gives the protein CASSFEGVNTEAFF.

CDR3 nucleotides: TGTGCCAGCAGCTCACAGGGGGCGAATGTTGGCACTGAAGCTTTCTTT. This gives the protein CASSSQGANVGTEAFF. This chain connects TRBV7-2 to TRBJ1-1; 9 nucleotides agree with TRBD1. This CDR3 region has 16 residues. J gave up 4 bases and V 4 bases, and 10 bases lay outside the gene matches. CDR1 SGHTA and CDR2 FQGNSA come from the germline V gene.

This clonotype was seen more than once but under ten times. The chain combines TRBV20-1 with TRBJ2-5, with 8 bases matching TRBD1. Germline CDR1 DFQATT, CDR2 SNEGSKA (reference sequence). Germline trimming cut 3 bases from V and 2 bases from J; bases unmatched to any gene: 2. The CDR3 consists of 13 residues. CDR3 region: CSASYRGQETQYF. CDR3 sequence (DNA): TGCAGTGCTAGCTACAGGGGGCAAGAGACCCAGTACTTC.

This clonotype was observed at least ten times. In nucleotides, the CDR3 is TGTGCCAGCACTGCGAACGGGACCCTATACAATGAGCAGTTCTTC. Translation: CASTANGTLYNEQFF. The chain is built from TRBV12-3 or TRBV12-4 and TRBJ2-1; the D gene could be TRBD1 or TRBD2 (5 bases each). The CDR3 is 15 amino acids. V lost 7 bases to trimming and J lost 4 bases, with 17 bases between them.

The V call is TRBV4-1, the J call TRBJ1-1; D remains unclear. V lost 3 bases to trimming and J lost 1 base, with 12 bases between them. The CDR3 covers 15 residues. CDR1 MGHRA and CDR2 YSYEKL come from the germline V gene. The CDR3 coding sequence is TGCGCCAGCAGCCATGAAGACGACAAGAACACTGAAGCTTTCTTT. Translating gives CASSHEDDKNTEAFF.

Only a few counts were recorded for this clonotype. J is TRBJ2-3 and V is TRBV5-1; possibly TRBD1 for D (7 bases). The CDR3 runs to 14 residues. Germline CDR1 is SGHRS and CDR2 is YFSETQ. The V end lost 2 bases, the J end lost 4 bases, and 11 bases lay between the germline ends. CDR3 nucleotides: TGCGCCAGCAGCTTCACAGGGGAGGCAGATACGCAGTATTTT. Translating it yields CASSFTGEADTQYF.

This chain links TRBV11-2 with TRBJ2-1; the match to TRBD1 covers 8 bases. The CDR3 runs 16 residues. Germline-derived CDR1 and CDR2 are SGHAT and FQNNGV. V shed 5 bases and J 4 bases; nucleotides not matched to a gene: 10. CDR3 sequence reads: CASSSYGTGLYNEQFF. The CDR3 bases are TGTGCCAGCAGCAGTTACGGGACAGGCCTATACAATGAGCAGTTCTTC.

Here the CDR3 DNA reads TGTGCCAGCAGTCCGGGACAGGGAGTGGGAGAGCAGTACGTC. It specifies CASSPGQGVGEQYV. The chain uses TRBV6-5 and TRBJ2-7; TRBD1 matches at 9 bases. V lost 5 bases, J lost 7 bases, and 9 bases stayed unmatched. Germline V gives CDR1 MNHEY, CDR2 SVGAGI. There are 14 residues in the CDR3.

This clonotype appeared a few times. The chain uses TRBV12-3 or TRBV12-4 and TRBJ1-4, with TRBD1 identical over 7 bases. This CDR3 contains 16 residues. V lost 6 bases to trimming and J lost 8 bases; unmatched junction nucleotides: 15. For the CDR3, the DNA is TGTGCCAGCAGCCGCTTTTATCAGGGGGGAGAAGAAAAACTGTTTTTT. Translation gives CASSRFYQGGEEKLFF.

CDR3: CASSQPSGKKRETQYF. In DNA, the CDR3 is TGCGCCAGCAGCCAGCCTAGCGGGAAAAAACGGGAGACCCAGTACTTC. The chain recombines TRBV4-1 with TRBJ2-5; 9 nucleotides match TRBD2. The CDR3 runs to 16 residues. The J segment lost 5 bases and the V segment lost 3 bases, leaving 10 bases of the junction unmatched. Germline lookup yields CDR1 MGHRA and CDR2 YSYEKL.

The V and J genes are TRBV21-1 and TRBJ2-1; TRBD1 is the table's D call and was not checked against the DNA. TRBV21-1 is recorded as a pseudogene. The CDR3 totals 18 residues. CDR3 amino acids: CASSKAPPRGTGGNEQFF. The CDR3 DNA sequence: TGTGCCAGCAGCAAAGCGCCCCCAAGGGGGACAGGGGGCAATGAGCAGTTCTTC.

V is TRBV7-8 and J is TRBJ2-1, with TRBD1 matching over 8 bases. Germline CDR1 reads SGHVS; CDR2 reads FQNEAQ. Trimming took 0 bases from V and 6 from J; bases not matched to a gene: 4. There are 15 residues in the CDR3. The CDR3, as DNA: TGTGCCAGCAGCTTAGCGACAGGGGCCCTCAATGAGCAGTTCTTC. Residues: CASSLATGALNEQFF.

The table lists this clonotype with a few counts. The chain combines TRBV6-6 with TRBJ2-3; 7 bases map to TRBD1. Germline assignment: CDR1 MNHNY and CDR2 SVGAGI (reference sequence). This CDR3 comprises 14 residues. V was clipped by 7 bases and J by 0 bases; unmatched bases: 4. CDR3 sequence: CASNGRGSTDTQYF. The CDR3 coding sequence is TGTGCCAGCAATGGCAGGGGGAGCACAGATACGCAGTATTTT.

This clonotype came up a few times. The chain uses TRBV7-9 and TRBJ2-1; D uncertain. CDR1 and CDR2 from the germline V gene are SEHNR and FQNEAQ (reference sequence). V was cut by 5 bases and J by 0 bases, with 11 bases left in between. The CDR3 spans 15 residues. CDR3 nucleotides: TGTGCCAGCAGCCGTCGGAGTAGCTCCTACAATGAGCAGTTCTTC. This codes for CASSRRSSSYNEQFF. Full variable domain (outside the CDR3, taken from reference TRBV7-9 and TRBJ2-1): DTGVSQNPRHKITKRGQNVTFRCDPISEHNRLYWYRQTLGQGPEFLTYFQNEAQLEKSRLLSDRFSAERPKGSFSTLEIQRTEQGDSAMYLCASSRRSSSYNEQFFGPGTRLTVL.

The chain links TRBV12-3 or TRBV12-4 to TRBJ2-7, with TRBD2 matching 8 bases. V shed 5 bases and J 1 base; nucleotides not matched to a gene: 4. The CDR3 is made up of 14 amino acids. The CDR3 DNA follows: TGTGCCAGCAGTACCGGGGGGGGTTCCTACGAGCAGTACTTC. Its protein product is CASSTGGGSYEQYF.

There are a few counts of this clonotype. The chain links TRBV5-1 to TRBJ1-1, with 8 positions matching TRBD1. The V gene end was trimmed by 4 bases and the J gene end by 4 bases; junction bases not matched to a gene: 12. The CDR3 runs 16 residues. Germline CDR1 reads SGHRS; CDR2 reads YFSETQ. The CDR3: CASSVDRGGDGTEAFF. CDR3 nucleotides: TGCGCCAGCAGCGTAGACAGGGGCGGGGATGGCACTGAAGCTTTCTTT.

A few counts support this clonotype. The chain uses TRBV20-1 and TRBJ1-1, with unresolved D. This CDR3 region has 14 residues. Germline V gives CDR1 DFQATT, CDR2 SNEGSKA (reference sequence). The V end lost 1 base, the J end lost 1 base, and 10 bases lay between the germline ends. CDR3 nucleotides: TGCAGTGCTAGAGTATTATGGGGGAACACTGAAGCTTTCTTT. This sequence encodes CSARVLWGNTEAFF.

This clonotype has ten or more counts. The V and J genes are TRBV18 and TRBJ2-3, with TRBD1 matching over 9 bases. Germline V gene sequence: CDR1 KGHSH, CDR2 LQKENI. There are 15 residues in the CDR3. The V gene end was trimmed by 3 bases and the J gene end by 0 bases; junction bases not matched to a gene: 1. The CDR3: CASSPGQGSTDTQYF. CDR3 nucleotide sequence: TGTGCCAGCTCACCCGGACAGGGGAGCACAGATACGCAGTATTTT. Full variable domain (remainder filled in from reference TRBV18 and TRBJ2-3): NAGVMQNPRHLVRRRGQEARLRCSPMKGHSHVYWYRQLPEEGLKFMVYLQKENIIDESGMPKERFSAEFPKEGPSILRIQQVVRGDSAAYFCASSPGQGSTDTQYFGPGTRLTVL.